A single sample is the source of the 19 T cell receptor beta chains below, sequenced in a study of Ad26.COV2.S vaccination and SARS-CoV-2 variants. Treatment described: about 20 received Ad26.COV2.S at low or high dose, single or two shots; roughly five received placebo; per-sample allocation not given. Specimen acquisition occurred on day 63 following the initial vaccine or placebo injection. The repertoire was sequenced with immunoSEQ multiplex PCR; TCRdb's copy has only in-frame clones and lacks some. The sample has about 350,000 clones, roughly 89% seen once. Sequenced material: peripheral blood, taken in a trial of Ad26.COV2.S vaccine versus placebo. Receptor source: a person aged 18-65 years who received the Ad26.COV2.S COVID-19 vaccine or a placebo.

The gene calls are TRBV9 and TRBJ2-3, with 9 bases aligning to TRBD2. This CDR3 spans 16 amino acids. The V gene end was trimmed by 0 bases and the J gene end by 1 base; junction bases not matched to a gene: 3. Germline V gene data show CDR1 as SGDLS and CDR2 as YYNGEE. The CDR3 spells CASSVASGKGTDTQYF. CDR3 coding DNA: TGTGCCAGCAGCGTAGCTAGCGGGAAAGGCACAGATACGCAGTATTTT. Combining the CDR3 with reference TRBV9 and TRBJ2-3 gives the whole variable domain DSGVTQTPKHLITATGQRVTLRCSPRSGDLSVYWYQQSLDQGLQFLIQYYNGEERAKGNILERFSAQQFPDLHSELNLSSLELGDSALYFCASSVASGKGTDTQYFGPGTRLTVL.

The chain is built from TRBV5-4 and TRBJ2-2, with D possibly TRBD1 on 6 matching bases. Germline CDR1 SGHNT, CDR2 YYREEE (reference sequence). CDR3 length equals 15 residues. V lost 5 bases and J lost 4, with 15 bases in between. The CDR3 protein is CASRSDSRGTGELFF. The DNA for the CDR3 is TGTGCCAGCAGGTCGGACAGTAGGGGCACCGGGGAGCTGTTTTTT.

The chain combines TRBV28 with TRBJ2-7; D perhaps matches TRBD2 (5 bases). Germline values: CDR1 MDHEN, CDR2 SYDVKM. Trimming stripped 4 bases from V and 4 bases from J, with 23 bases between. This CDR3 has 17 residues. CDR3 in amino acids: CASSSQWRWKRAYEQYF. In nucleotides, the CDR3 is TGTGCCAGCAGTTCCCAATGGAGGTGGAAAAGGGCTTACGAGCAGTACTTC.

The J gene is TRBJ1-6, the V gene TRBV19, with a tentative D call TRBD1 (6 bases). Germline V lookup: CDR1 LNHDA, CDR2 SQIVND (reference sequence). Trimming stripped 1 base from V and 10 bases from J, with 17 bases between. The CDR3 has 16 amino acids. CDR3 protein: CASSIARDMGSSPLHF. CDR3 coding DNA: TGTGCCAGTAGTATAGCGCGGGACATGGGATCGTCACCCCTCCACTTT.

J is TRBJ2-2 and V is TRBV25-1; D possibly corresponds to TRBD2 (5 bases). Per germline, CDR1 MGHDK and CDR2 SYGVNS. The V end lost 4 bases, the J end lost 5 bases, and 8 bases lay between the germline ends. The CDR3 is 13 residues long. The CDR3 coding sequence is TGTGCCAGCAGTGTGAGGGTGACCGGGGAGCTGTTTTTT. Its protein product is CASSVRVTGELFF.

The chain recombines TRBV19 with TRBJ2-7; 8 bases match TRBD1. CDR3 length: 17 amino acids. Germline CDR1 is LNHDA and CDR2 is SQIVND (reference sequence). J was trimmed by 6 bases and V by 0 bases; bases with no gene match: 13. The DNA of the CDR3 is TGTGCCAGTAGTATAGACCTTCGGAGAGACAGGGGCGGCGAGCAGTACTTC. It codes for CASSIDLRRDRGGEQYF.

The chain is built from TRBV9 and TRBJ2-2; 8 bases agree with TRBD1. The CDR3 is made up of 16 amino acids. Germline V lookup: CDR1 SGDLS, CDR2 YYNGEE. Trimming removed 3 bases from V and 0 bases from J; junction bases left unmatched: 4. The CDR3 spells CASSGRQGSNTGELFF. CDR3 in DNA: TGTGCCAGCAGCGGGCGACAGGGGTCGAACACCGGGGAGCTGTTTTTT. The entire variable domain, with the rest obtained from reference TRBV9 and TRBJ2-2, is as follows: DSGVTQTPKHLITATGQRVTLRCSPRSGDLSVYWYQQSLDQGLQFLIQYYNGEERAKGNILERFSAQQFPDLHSELNLSSLELGDSALYFCASSGRQGSNTGELFFGEGSRLTVL.

On this clone itself: Other DNA variants within this sample encode the same CDR3. This rearrangement joins TRBV2 to TRBJ1-2, with D maybe TRBD1 (5 bases). This CDR3 comprises 13 residues. Germline CDR1 reads SNHLY; CDR2 reads FYNNEI. V lost 6 bases, J lost 3 bases, and 11 bases lay in between. CDR3 nucleotides: TGTGCCAGCAGAACCGGGACGGACTATGGCTACACCTTC. Translated, it gives CASRTGTDYGYTF.

V is TRBV3-1 (or the pseudogene TRBV3-2) and J is TRBJ2-7, with TRBD1 matching over 9 bases. The CDR3 consists of 15 residues. Germline V gives CDR1 LGHDT, CDR2 YNNKEL (reference sequence). Trimming removed 0 bases from V and 12 bases from J; junction bases left unmatched: 12. The CDR3 here is CASSQDQGQGSPRYF. The CDR3 coding sequence is TGTGCCAGCAGCCAAGATCAGGGACAGGGCTCACCACGGTACTTC.

The chain recombines TRBV3-1 (or the pseudogene TRBV3-2) with TRBJ1-1; D is unresolved. This CDR3 has 14 residues. Germline CDR1 LGHDT, CDR2 YNNKEL (reference sequence). Trimming took 7 bases from V and 4 from J, leaving 16 bases between them. CDR3 coding DNA: TGTGCCAGCACCCCGACGGGGAGGGTCACTGAAGCTTTCTTT. Protein product: CASTPTGRVTEAFF.

The chain has TRBV6-2 or TRBV6-3 and TRBJ2-3; perhaps TRBD2 as D (6 bases). Germline CDR1 MNHEY, CDR2 SVGEGT. The CDR3 totals 15 residues. V shed 0 bases and J shed 2 bases, with 9 bases lying between them. CDR3: CASSYSRTITDTQYF. In DNA form, the CDR3 reads TGTGCCAGCAGTTACTCCCGGACTATCACAGATACGCAGTATTTT.

The chain couples TRBV28 to TRBJ2-1, with TRBD2 identical over 8 bases. V lost 6 bases and J lost 3; bases outside the gene matches: 10. This CDR3 comprises 16 residues. Germline V gene sequence: CDR1 MDHEN, CDR2 SYDVKM. CDR3 sequence (DNA): TGTGCCAGCAGCCCCTCGACTAGCGCGGACTACAATGAGCAGTTCTTC. This codes for CASSPSTSADYNEQFF.

The rearrangement uses TRBV19 and TRBJ2-2, with TRBD1 matching 8 bases. Germline trimming cut 7 bases from V and 6 bases from J; bases unmatched to any gene: 10. The germline gives CDR1 LNHDA, CDR2 SQIVND (reference sequence). CDR3 length equals 15 residues. CDR3 nucleotides: TGTGCCAGTACTCCTATGCAGGGGGCCGCCGGGGAGCTGTTTTTT. Translation gives CASTPMQGAAGELFF. Drawing the rest from reference TRBV19 and TRBJ2-2, the complete variable domain is DGGITQSPKYLFRKEGQNVTLSCEQNLNHDAMYWYRQDPGQGLRLIYYSQIVNDFQKGDIAEGYSVSREKKESFPLTVTSAQKNPTAFYLCASTPMQGAAGELFFGEGSRLTVL.

This clone has just one count. The chain employs TRBV3-1 (or the pseudogene TRBV3-2) and TRBJ2-3; D tentatively reads TRBD1 or TRBD2 (5 bases each). V was pared by 3 bases and J by 4 bases, with 8 bases between. The CDR3 has 13 amino acids. In germline, CDR1 is LGHDT, CDR2 YNNKEL (reference sequence). The DNA for the CDR3 is TGTGCCAGCAGCCAGGGGGTGCCAGATACGCAGTATTTT. Its protein product is CASSQGVPDTQYF.

The chain joins TRBV2 to TRBJ2-5, with a weak D call TRBD2 (6 bases). This CDR3 is 16 amino acids long. The V gene lost 0 bases and the J gene lost 2 bases, with 13 bases spanning the gap. Germline V gene sequence: CDR1 SNHLY, CDR2 FYNNEI. In nucleotides, the CDR3 is TGTGCCAGCAGTGAAGCGGAGGGTGGGGGGCAAGAGACCCAGTACTTC. Its translation: CASSEAEGGGQETQYF. The whole variable domain, remainder taken from reference TRBV2 and TRBJ2-5, is EPEVTQTPSHQVTQMGQEVILRCVPISNHLYFYWYRQILGQKVEFLVSFYNNEISEKSEIFDDQFSVERPDGSNFTLKIRSTKLEDSAMYFCASSEAEGGGQETQYFGPGTRLLVL.

The chain couples TRBV7-6 to TRBJ2-7, with TRBD1 identical over 9 bases. The V segment lost 5 bases and the J segment 3 bases; nucleotides outside the gene matches: 8. This CDR3 contains 15 residues. Germline CDR1 is SGHVS and CDR2 is FNYEAQ. CDR3 in amino acids: CASSPTGGNNYEQYF. The CDR3 bases are TGTGCCAGCAGCCCGACAGGGGGTAACAACTACGAGCAGTACTTC.

The rearrangement joins TRBV6-4 to TRBJ2-3; 7 bases are shared with TRBD2. Germline lookup yields CDR1 MRHNA and CDR2 SNTAGT. The V and J ends lost 6 bases and 0 bases, in that order; junction bases with no gene match: 6. This CDR3 comprises 15 residues. CDR3 sequence reads: CASRRSGTSTDTQYF. The CDR3 coding sequence is TGTGCCAGCAGGAGAAGCGGGACTAGCACAGATACGCAGTATTTT.

CDR3 in amino acids: CASSYITGERGNTIYF. As DNA, the CDR3 is TGTGCCAGCAGCTACATAACGGGAGAAAGAGGAAACACCATATATTTT. The chain uses TRBV7-2 and TRBJ1-3; D gene uncertain. CDR1 and CDR2 from the germline V gene are SGHTA and FQGNSA. The CDR3 loop spans 16 amino acids. V was shortened by 4 bases and J by 4 bases, with 17 bases between the two germline ends.

The rearrangement links TRBV4-2 to TRBJ2-1; D gene uncertain. Germline lookup yields CDR1 LGHNA and CDR2 YNFKEQ. V was clipped by 0 bases and J by 9 bases, with 6 bases between them. The CDR3 contains 12 residues. CDR3 DNA sequence: TGTGCCAGCAGCCAAGATGGGGTTGAGCAGTTCTTC. This translates into CASSQDGVEQFF.